This TCR beta chain derives from a study of shared clonotypes between healthy human individuals. Germline loops: CDR1 SGHRS, CDR2 YFSETQ. J was trimmed by 5 bases and V by 6 bases; bases with no gene match: 15. The CDR3 is 19 residues long. Worth noting for this clone: Its antigen is still unknown.

Replicate PCRs run on sorted subsets employed around 200 ng DNA, roughly 30,000 T cell genomes. Only in-frame clones appear in the TCRdb table, and some are missing; sequencing was by immunoSEQ multiplex PCR. Here the sample spans around 2,000,000 clones, roughly 94% being singletons. Study-level findings and limits: Sharing of clonotypes among donors was expected to vary with sequencing depth.

In the CD4+ fraction, cells were divided into CD45RA+ naive and CD45RA-negative memory subsets. The TCR comes from a man younger than 35 in good health. This chain links TRBV5-1 with TRBJ2-2; 14 bases agree with TRBD2. What was sequenced was naive CD4+ T cells sorted from blood. Subset here: CD45RA+ positively selected. The CDR3 bases are TGCGCCAGCACCAGACAGGTGGGACTAGCGGGAGCAAGAACCGGGGAGCTGTTTTTT. As protein: CASTRQVGLAGARTGELFF.